These T cell receptor beta chains were read from a single sample in a study of CD8 T cells in ankylosing spondylitis. TCRdb called the 5' RACE reads again in MiXCR, with one record for every CDR3 protein. The sample comprises under 150,000 distinct CDR3 sequences, about 8% of which are singletons, and 7.3% rests with the top ten. The sequencing sample was made of synovial fluid, either unsorted or a sorted T cell fraction (not recorded which). These receptors originate from a male donor with ankylosing spondylitis. Each CDR3 is given with its conserved first and last residue. Fields, in order: D gene, clone size, V gene, J gene, CDR3 protein, CDR3 DNA. A D gene is named only where the DNA matches it firmly. Size values are once, few and many counts, or a class for expanded clones, and some rows have none.

-	many	TRBV6-1	TRBJ2-2	CASSKGLNTGELFF	TGTGCCAGCAGTAAAGGATTGAACACCGGGGAGCTGTTTTTT
TRBD1	many	TRBV5-1	TRBJ2-5	CASSSTGGAETQYF	TGCGCCAGCAGCTCGACAGGGGGCGCAGAGACCCAGTACTTC
-	many	TRBV20-1	TRBJ1-1	CSARDSRGGFTEAFF	TGCAGTGCTAGAGATTCAAGGGGTGGATTCACTGAAGCTTTCTTT
TRBD2	few	TRBV20-1	TRBJ2-1	CSARGKRTSGVYNEQFF	TGCAGTGCTAGAGGGAAAAGGACTAGCGGGGTATACAATGAGCAGTTCTTC
TRBD2	many	TRBV3-1	TRBJ2-5	CASNLGTSGTQYF	TGTGCCAGCAATCTAGGGACTAGCGGGACCCAGTACTTC
-	-	TRBV12-3/TRBV12-4	TRBJ1-1	CASRPQANTEAFF	TGTGCCAGCAGACCTCAAGCTAACACTGAAGCTTTCTTT
-	few	TRBV20-1	TRBJ1-5	CSAARWGAGWAYSNQPQHF	TGCAGTGCTGCCCGATGGGGCGCAGGGTGGGCGTATAGCAATCAGCCCCAGCATTTT
-	-	TRBV6-1	TRBJ2-4	CASSGRESGNIQYF	TGTGCCAGCAGTGGAAGGGAGTCGGGAAACATTCAGTACTTC
TRBD1	-	TRBV20-1	TRBJ2-5	CSASPWDRIQETQYF	TGCAGTGCTTCCCCGTGGGACAGGATACAAGAGACCCAGTACTTC
-	-	TRBV2	TRBJ2-7	CASRGRTATYEQYF	TGTGCCAGCAGGGGGCGGACAGCGACCTACGAGCAGTACTTC
-	-	TRBV7-3	TRBJ1-2	CASSFISGGYGYTF	TGTGCCAGCAGCTTTATATCCGGAGGCTATGGCTACACCTTC
-	many	TRBV6-5	TRBJ2-6	CASSYATGARAGANVLTF	TGTGCCAGCAGTTACGCCACCGGCGCCAGGGCCGGGGCCAACGTCCTGACTTTC
-	many	TRBV29-1	TRBJ2-3	CSVEESVGTQYF	TGCAGCGTTGAGGAGTCCGTGGGTACGCAGTATTTT
-	few	TRBV20-1	TRBJ2-7	CSARWQGGDEQYF	TGCAGTGCTAGGTGGCAGGGTGGCGACGAGCAGTACTTC
TRBD2	many	TRBV7-8	TRBJ2-3	CASSLGLAGGPTDTQYF	TGTGCCAGCAGCCTGGGACTAGCGGGAGGGCCGACAGATACGCAGTATTTT
-	few	TRBV20-1	TRBJ1-3	CSARVGGAGNTIYF	TGCAGTGCTAGAGTTGGAGGGGCAGGAAACACCATATATTTT
TRBD2	few	TRBV6-1	TRBJ2-5	CASSNSGNLRETQYF	TGTGCCAGCAGTAATAGCGGGAATCTCCGCGAGACCCAGTACTTC
-	many	TRBV20-1	TRBJ1-1	CSTDTDWSEAFF	TGCAGTACAGATACTGATTGGTCTGAAGCTTTCTTT